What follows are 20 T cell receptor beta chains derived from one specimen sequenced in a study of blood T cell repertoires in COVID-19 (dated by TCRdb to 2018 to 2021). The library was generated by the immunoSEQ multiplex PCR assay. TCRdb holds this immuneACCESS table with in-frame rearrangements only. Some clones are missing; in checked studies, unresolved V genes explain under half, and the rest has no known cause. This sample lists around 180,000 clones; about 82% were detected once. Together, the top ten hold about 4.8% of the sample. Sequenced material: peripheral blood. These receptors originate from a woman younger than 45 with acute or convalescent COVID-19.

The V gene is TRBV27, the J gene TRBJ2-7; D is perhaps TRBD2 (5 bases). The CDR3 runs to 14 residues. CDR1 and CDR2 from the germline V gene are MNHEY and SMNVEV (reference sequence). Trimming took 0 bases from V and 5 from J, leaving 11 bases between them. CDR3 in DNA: TGTGCCAGCAGTTTATCGCCGGGGTACCACGAGCAGTACTTC. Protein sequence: CASSLSPGYHEQYF.

The CDR3 nucleotides read TGTGCCAGCAGTTTTTTACAGGGGACCACAGATACGCAGTATTTT. Protein product: CASSFLQGTTDTQYF. The rearrangement links TRBV28 to TRBJ2-3, with 7 nucleotides matching TRBD1. V gave up 3 bases and J gave up 2 bases; unmatched junction bases: 5. Germline V gives CDR1 MDHEN, CDR2 SYDVKM. The CDR3 loop spans 15 amino acids.

CDR3 amino acids: CASSYGQGGFYSNQPQHF. CDR3 in DNA: TGTGCCAGCAGCTACGGACAGGGAGGGTTCTATAGCAATCAGCCCCAGCATTTT. The chain has TRBV5-6 and TRBJ1-5, with TRBD1 identical over 8 bases. The CDR3 totals 18 residues. Looked up from germline, CDR1 is SGHDT and CDR2 is YYEEEE. The J segment lost 0 bases and the V segment lost 3 bases, leaving 11 bases of the junction unmatched.

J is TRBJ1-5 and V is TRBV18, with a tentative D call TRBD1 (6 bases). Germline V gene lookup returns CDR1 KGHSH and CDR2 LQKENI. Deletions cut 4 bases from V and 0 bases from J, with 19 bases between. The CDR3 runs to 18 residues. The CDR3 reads CASSLRDLGGDSNQPQHF. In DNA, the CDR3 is TGTGCCAGCTCACTCCGGGACCTAGGGGGGGATAGCAATCAGCCCCAGCATTTT.

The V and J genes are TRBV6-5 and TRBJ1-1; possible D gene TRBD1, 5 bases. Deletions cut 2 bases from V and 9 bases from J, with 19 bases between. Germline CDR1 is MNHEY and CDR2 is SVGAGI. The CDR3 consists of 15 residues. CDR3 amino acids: CASSYRGRGLLKAFF. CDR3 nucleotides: TGTGCCAGCAGTTACCGCGGTAGGGGACTCCTCAAAGCTTTCTTT.

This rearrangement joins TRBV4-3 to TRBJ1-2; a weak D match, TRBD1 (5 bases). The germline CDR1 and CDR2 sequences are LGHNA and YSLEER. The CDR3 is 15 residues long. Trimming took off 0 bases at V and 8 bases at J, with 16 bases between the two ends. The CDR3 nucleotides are TGCGCCAGCAGCCAAGATTTATCCAGTACAGGAGGCTACACCTTC. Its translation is CASSQDLSSTGGYTF.

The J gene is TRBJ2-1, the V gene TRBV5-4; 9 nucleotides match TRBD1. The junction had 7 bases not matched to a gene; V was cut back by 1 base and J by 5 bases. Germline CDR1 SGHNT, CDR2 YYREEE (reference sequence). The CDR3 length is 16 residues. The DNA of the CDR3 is TGTGCCAGCAGCTTGTTCGGACAGGGGCGCCACAATGAGCAGTTCTTC. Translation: CASSLFGQGRHNEQFF.

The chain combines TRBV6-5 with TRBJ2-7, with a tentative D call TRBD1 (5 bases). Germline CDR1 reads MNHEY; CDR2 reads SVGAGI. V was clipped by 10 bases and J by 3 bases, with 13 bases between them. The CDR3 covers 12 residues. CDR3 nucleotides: TGTGCCACCATGATAGGGGACTACGAGCAGTACTTC. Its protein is CATMIGDYEQYF.

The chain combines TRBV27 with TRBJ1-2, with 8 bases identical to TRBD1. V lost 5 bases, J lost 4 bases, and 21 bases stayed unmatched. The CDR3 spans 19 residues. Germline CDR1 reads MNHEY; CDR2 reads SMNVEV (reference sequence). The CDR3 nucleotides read TGTGCCAGCAGTCCCATCCTCGGACAGGGAGGAATGCGTGTCTATGGCTACACCTTC. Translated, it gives CASSPILGQGGMRVYGYTF.

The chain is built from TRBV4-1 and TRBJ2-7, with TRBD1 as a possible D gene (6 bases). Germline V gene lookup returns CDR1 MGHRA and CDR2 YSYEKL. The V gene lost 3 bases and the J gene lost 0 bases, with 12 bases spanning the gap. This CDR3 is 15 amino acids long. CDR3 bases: TGCGCCAGCAGCCAGGTTGGGGGCCGCTCCTACGAGCAGTACTTC. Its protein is CASSQVGGRSYEQYF.

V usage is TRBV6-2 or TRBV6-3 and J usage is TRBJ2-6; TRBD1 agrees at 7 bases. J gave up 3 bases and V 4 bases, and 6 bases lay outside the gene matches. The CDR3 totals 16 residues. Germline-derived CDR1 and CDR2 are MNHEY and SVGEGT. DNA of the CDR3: TGTGCCAGCAGTTCCCTGACAGGGATTGGGGCCAACGTCCTGACTTTC. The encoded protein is CASSSLTGIGANVLTF.

CDR3 sequence: CATSQSTGWTYEQYF. CDR3 nucleotides: TGTGCCACCAGCCAATCCACAGGGTGGACCTACGAGCAGTACTTC. This chain uses TRBV15 with TRBJ2-7, with D perhaps matching TRBD1 (6 bases). Trimming took off 5 bases at V and 2 bases at J, with 16 bases between the two ends. Germline V CDR1 and CDR2: LNHNV, YYDKDF (reference sequence). The CDR3 spans 15 residues.

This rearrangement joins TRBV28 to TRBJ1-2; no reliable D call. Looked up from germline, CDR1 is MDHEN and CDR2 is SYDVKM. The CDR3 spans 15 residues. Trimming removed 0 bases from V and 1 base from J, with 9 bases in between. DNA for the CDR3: TGTGCCAGCAGTTTATGGGGCATCTTTAACTATGGCTACACCTTC. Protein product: CASSLWGIFNYGYTF.

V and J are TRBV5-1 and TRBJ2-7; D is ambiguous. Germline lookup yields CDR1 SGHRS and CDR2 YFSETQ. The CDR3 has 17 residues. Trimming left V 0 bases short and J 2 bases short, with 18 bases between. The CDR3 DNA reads TGCGCCAGCAGCTTGGGCCCCCCAGGCAGTCCCCCCTACGAGCAGTACTTC. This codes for CASSLGPPGSPPYEQYF. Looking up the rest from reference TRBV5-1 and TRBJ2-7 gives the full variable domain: KAGVTQTPRYLIKTRGQQVTLSCSPISGHRSVSWYQQTPGQGLQFLFEYFSETQRNKGNFPGRFSGRQFSNSRSEMNVSTLELGDSALYLCASSLGPPGSPPYEQYFGPGTRLTVT.

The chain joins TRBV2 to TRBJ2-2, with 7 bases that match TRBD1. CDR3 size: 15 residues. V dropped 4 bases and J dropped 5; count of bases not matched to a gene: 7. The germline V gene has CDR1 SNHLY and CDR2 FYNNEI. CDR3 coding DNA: TGTGCCAGCAGTGGCCACAGGGGTGGGACCGGGGAGCTGTTTTTT. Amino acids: CASSGHRGGTGELFF.

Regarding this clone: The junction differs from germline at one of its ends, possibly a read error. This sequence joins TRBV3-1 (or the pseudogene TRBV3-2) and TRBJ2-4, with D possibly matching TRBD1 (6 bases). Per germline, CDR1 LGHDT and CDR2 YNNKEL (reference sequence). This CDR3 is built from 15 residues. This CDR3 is CVSSPYTGNKNIQYF. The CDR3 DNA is TGTGTCAGCAGCCCATACACAGGGAACAAAAACATTCAGTACTTC.

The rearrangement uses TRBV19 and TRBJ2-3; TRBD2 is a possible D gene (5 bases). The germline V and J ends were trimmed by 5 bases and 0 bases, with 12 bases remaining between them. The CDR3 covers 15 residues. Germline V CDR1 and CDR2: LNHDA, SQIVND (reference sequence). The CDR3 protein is CASSQSGYSTDTQYF. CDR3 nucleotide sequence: TGTGCCAGTAGTCAGAGCGGTTATAGCACAGATACGCAGTATTTT.

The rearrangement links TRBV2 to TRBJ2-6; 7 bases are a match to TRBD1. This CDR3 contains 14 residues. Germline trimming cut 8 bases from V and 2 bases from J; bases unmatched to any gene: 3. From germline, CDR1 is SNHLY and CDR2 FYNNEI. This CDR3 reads CASDRVTGANVLTF. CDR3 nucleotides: TGTGCCAGCGACAGGGTCACTGGGGCCAACGTCCTGACTTTC.

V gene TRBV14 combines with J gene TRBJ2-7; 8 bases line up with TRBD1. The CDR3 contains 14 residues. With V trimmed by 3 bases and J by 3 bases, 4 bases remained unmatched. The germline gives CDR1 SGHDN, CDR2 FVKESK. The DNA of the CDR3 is TGTGCCAGCAGCCACTTTACAGGGGGCTACGAGCAGTACTTC. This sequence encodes CASSHFTGGYEQYF.

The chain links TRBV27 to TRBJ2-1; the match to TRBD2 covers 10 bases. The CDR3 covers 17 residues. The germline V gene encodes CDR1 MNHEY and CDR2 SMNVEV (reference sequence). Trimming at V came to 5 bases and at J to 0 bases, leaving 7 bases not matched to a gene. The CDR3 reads CASSPYSSGSSYNEQFF. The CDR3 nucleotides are TGTGCCAGCAGTCCTTATTCTAGCGGGAGCTCCTACAATGAGCAGTTCTTC.